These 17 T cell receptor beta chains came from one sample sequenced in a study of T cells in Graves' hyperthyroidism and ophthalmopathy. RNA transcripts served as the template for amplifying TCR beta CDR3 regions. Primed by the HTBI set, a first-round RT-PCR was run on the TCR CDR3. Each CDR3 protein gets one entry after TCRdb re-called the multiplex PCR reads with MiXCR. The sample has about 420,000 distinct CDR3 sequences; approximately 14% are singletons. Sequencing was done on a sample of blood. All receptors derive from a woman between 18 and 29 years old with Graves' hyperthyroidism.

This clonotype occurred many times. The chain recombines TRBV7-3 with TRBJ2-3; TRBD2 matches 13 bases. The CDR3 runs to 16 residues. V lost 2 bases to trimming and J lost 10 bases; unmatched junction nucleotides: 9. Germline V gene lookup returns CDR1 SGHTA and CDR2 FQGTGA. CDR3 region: CASSLVGGTSGMSQYF. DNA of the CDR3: TGTGCCAGCAGCTTAGTAGGCGGGACTAGCGGGATGTCGCAGTATTTT. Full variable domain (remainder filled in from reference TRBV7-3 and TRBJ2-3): GAGVSQTPSNKVTEKGKYVELRCDPISGHTALYWYRQSLGQGPEFLIYFQGTGAADDSGLPNDRFFAVRPEGSVSTLKIQRTERGDSAVYLCASSLVGGTSGMSQYFGPGTRLTVL.

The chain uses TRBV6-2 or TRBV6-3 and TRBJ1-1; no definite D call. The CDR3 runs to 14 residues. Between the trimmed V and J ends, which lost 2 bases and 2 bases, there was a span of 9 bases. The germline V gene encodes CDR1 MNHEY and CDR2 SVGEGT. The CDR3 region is CASSYGDGNTEAFF. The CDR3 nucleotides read TGTGCCAGCAGTTACGGGGATGGAAACACTGAAGCTTTCTTT.

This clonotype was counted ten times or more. The CDR3 region has the DNA TGCGCCAGCAGCTTGGAGGCGACCCCGGCGGGCGAGCAGTACTTC. Protein product: CASSLEATPAGEQYF. V usage is TRBV5-1 and J usage is TRBJ2-7, with D tentatively TRBD2 (5 bases). Trimming stripped 0 bases from V and 6 bases from J, with 16 bases between. This CDR3 comprises 15 residues. Germline V gene sequence: CDR1 SGHRS, CDR2 YFSETQ. Based on the CDR3 plus reference TRBV5-1 and TRBJ2-7, the full variable domain is KAGVTQTPRYLIKTRGQQVTLSCSPISGHRSVSWYQQTPGQGLQFLFEYFSETQRNKGNFPGRFSGRQFSNSRSEMNVSTLELGDSALYLCASSLEATPAGEQYFGPGTRLTVT.

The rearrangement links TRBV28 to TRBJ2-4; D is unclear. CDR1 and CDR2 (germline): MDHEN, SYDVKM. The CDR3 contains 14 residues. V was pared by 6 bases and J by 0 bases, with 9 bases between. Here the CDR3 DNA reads TGTGCCAGCAGCCGACCGGGAGCCAAAAACATTCAGTACTTC. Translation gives CASSRPGAKNIQYF.

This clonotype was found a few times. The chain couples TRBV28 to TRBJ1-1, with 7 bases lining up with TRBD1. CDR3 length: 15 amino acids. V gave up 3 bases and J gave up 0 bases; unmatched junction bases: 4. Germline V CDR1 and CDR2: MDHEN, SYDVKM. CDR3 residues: CASSFRGGMNTEAFF. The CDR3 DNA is TGTGCCAGCAGTTTCAGGGGGGGGATGAACACTGAAGCTTTCTTT.

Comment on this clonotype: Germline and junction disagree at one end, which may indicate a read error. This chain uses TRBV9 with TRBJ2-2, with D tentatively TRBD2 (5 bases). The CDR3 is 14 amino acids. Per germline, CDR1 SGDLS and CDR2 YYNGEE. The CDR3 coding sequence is TGTGCCAGTGGTGGGAGCACGAACACCGGGGAGCTGCTTTTT. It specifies CASGGSTNTGELLF.

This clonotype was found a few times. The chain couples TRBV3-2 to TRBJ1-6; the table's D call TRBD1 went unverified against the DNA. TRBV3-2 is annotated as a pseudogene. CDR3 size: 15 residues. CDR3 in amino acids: CASTPHWGGDSPLHF. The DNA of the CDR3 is TGTGCCAGCACCCCTCATTGGGGGGGGGATTCACCCCTCCACTTT.

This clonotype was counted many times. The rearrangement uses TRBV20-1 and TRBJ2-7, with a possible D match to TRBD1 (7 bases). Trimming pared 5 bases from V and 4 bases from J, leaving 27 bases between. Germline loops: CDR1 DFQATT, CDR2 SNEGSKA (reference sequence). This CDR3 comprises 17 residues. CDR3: CSAGLEGADPLRYEQYF. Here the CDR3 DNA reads TGCAGTGCTGGGTTGGAGGGGGCCGATCCACTTAGGTACGAGCAGTACTTC.

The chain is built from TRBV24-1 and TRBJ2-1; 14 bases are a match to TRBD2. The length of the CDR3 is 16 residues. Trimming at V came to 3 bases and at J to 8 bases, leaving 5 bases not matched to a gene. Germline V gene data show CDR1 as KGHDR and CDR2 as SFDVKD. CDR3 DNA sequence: TGTGCCACCAGTGATAGTGGGACTAGCGGGAGATATGAGCAGTTCTTC. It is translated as CATSDSGTSGRYEQFF.

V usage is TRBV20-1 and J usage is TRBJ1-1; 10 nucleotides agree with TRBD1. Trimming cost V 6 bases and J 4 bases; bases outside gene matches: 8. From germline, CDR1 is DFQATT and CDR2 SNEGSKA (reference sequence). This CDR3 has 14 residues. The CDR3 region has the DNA TGCAGTGCAAAAAGACAGGGGGCGCGCACTGAAGCTTTCTTT. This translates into CSAKRQGARTEAFF.

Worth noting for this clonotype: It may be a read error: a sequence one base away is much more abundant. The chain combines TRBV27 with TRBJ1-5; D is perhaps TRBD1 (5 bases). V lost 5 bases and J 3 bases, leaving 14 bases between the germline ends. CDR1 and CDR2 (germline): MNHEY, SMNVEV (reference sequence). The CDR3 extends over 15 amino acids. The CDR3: CASSLGGGYNQPQHF. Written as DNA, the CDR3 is TGTGCCAGCAGTCTCGGCGGGGGATACAATCAGCCCCAGCATTTT.

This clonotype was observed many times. The CDR3 coding sequence is TGTGCCAGCGGACAAACAGATACGCAGTATTTT. Protein: CASGQTDTQYF. The chain combines TRBV2 with TRBJ2-3; the D gene is possibly TRBD1 (5 bases). The V gene's germline CDR1 is SNHLY and CDR2 FYNNEI. V shed 8 bases and J shed 3 bases, with 6 bases lying between them. CDR3 length: 11 amino acids.

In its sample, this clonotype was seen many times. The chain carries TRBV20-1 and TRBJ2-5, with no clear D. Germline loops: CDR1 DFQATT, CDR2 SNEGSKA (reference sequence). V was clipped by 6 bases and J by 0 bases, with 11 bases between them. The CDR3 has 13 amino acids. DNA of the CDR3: TGCAGTGCCCCAGCCAAGTACCAAGAGACCCAGTACTTC. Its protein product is CSAPAKYQETQYF.

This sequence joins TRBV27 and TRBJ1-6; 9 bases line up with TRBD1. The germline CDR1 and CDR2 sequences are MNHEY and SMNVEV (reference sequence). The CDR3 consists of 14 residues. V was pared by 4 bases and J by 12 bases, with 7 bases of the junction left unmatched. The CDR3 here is CASSWTGEDGPLHF. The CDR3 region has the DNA TGTGCCAGCAGTTGGACAGGGGAGGATGGACCCCTCCACTTT.

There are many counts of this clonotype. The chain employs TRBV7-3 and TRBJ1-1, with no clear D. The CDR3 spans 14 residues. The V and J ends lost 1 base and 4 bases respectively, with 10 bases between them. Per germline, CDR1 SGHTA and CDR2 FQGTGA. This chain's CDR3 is CASSLSRGSTEAFF. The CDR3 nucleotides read TGTGCCAGCAGCTTAAGTCGTGGATCCACTGAAGCTTTCTTT.

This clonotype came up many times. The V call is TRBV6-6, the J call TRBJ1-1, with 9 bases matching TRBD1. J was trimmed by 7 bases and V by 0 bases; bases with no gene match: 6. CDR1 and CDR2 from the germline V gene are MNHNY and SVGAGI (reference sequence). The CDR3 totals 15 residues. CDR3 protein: CASSYSDTGGGEAFF. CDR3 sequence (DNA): TGTGCCAGCAGTTACTCCGACACAGGGGGCGGTGAAGCTTTCTTT.

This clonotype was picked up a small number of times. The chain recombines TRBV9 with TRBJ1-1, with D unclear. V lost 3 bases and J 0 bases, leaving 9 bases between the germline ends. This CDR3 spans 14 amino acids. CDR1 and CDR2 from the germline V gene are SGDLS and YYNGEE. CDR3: CASSDGVMNTEAFF. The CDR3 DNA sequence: TGTGCCAGCAGCGACGGGGTGATGAACACTGAAGCTTTCTTT.